This is a list of T cell receptor beta chains from one sample in a study of shared clonotypes between healthy human individuals. Clones were sequenced by immunoSEQ multiplex PCR, and TCRdb holds only the in-frame ones, with some missing. The sample has some 2 million clones; 95% are singletons. What was sequenced was naive CD4+ T cells sorted from blood. These TCRs come from a man between 18 and 29 years old in good health. Each CDR3 is given with its conserved first and last residue. The order of the fields is V gene, J gene, D gene, CDR3 DNA, CDR3 protein. The D gene is left open where the match is weak.

TRBV2,TRBJ2-3,TRBD2,TGTGCCAGCAGTGAACAAGCGGGAGGGGCAGATACGCAGTATTTT,CASSEQAGGADTQYF
TRBV19,TRBJ2-1,.,TGTGCCAGTAGTACGACAGGTTTGGAGTACAATGAGCAGTTCTTC,CASSTTGLEYNEQFF
TRBV9,TRBJ1-2,.,TGTGCCAGCAGCACGGAGGCGTCCCACTATGGCTACACCTTC,CASSTEASHYGYTF
TRBV7-2,TRBJ2-1,TRBD2,TGTGCCAGCAGCTCGGGACTAGCGGGGGGTACTGAGCAGTTCTTC,CASSSGLAGGTEQFF
TRBV9,TRBJ1-1,TRBD1,TGTGCCAGCAGCTCCGGGACAGCGCTCCGGGAAGCTTTCTTT,CASSSGTALREAFF
TRBV29-1,TRBJ2-5,.,TGCAGCGTTGTCGGCGGGACCGCAAGAGAGACCCAGTACTTC,CSVVGGTARETQYF
TRBV6-6,TRBJ1-3,TRBD1,TGTGCCAGCGCAGTACAGGGGAACGGAAACACCATATATTTT,CASAVQGNGNTIYF
TRBV5-1,TRBJ2-5,.,TGCGCCAGCAGCTTGTTGATCGGAGAGACCCAGTACTTC,CASSLLIGETQYF
TRBV11-2,TRBJ1-2,.,TGTGCCAGCAGCTCCTACCGGACCAATAACTATGGCTACACCTTC,CASSSYRTNNYGYTF
TRBV5-1,TRBJ2-2,.,TGCGCCAGCAGCTTGGAGAACGGGGAGCTGTTTTTT,CASSLENGELFF
TRBV6-1,TRBJ1-2,.,TGTGCCAGCAGTGACCCGTTCCCCCTTCCTAATGGCTACACCTTC,CASSDPFPLPNGYTF
TRBV11-2,TRBJ1-1,TRBD1,TGTGCCAGCAGCTTTAGGGGACAGGTGAACACTGAAGCTTTCTTT,CASSFRGQVNTEAFF
TRBV20-1,TRBJ1-1,.,TGCAGTGCTAAAACGACAGGCGAAGCTTTCTTT,CSAKTTGEAFF
TRBV7-2,TRBJ2-7,.,TGTGCCAGCAGCTTAGGTTTTTGGGGGTTATACGAGCAGTACTTC,CASSLGFWGLYEQYF
TRBV9,TRBJ1-3,.,TGTGCCAGCAGCGTAGACCGTAGTGGAAACACCATATATTTT,CASSVDRSGNTIYF
TRBV19,TRBJ1-4,.,TGTGCCAGTAGTATAAATGGGGCCATCAATGAAAAACTGTTTTTT,CASSINGAINEKLFF
TRBV18,TRBJ1-1,.,TGTGCCAGCTCACCGCAAAGCACTGAAGCTTTCTTT,CASSPQSTEAFF
TRBV29-1,TRBJ2-7,.,TGCAGCGTTGGCGGCTCCTACGAGCAGTACTTC,CSVGGSYEQYF
TRBV10-3,TRBJ1-6,TRBD1,TGTGCCATCAGTGATGAGGGACAGGGTGGGTCACCCCTCCACTTT,CAISDEGQGGSPLHF
TRBV6-5,TRBJ1-5,.,TGTGCCAGCAGCTCAGGAGGAGGGGTGGGTCAGCCCCAGCATTTT,CASSSGGGVGQPQHF
TRBV27,TRBJ1-2,TRBD1,TGTGCCAGCAGTTTAGGGACAGGGCTAAACTATGGCTACACCTTC,CASSLGTGLNYGYTF
TRBV23-1,TRBJ2-5,TRBD2,TGCGCCAGCAGTCCCTGGGAGACTAGCGGGAGAGAGACCCAGTACTTC,CASSPWETSGRETQYF